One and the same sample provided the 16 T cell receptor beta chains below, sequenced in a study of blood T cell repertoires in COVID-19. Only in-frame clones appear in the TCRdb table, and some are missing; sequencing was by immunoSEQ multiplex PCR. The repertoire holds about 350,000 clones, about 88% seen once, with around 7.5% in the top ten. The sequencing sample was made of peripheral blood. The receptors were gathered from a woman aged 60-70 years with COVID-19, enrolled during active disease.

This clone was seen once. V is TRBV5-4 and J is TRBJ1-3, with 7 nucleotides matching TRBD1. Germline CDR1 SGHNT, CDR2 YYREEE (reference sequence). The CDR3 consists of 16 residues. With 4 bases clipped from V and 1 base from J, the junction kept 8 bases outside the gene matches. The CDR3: CASSQTGLGSGNTIYF. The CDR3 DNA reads TGTGCCAGCAGCCAGACAGGGTTGGGTTCTGGAAACACCATATATTTT.

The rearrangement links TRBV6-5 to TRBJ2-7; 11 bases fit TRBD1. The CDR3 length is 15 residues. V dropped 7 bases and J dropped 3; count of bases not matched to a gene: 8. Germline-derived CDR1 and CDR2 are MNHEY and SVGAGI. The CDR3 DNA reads TGTGCCAGCATCTCCGGGACAGGGGGAAACTACGAGCAGTACTTC. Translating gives CASISGTGGNYEQYF.

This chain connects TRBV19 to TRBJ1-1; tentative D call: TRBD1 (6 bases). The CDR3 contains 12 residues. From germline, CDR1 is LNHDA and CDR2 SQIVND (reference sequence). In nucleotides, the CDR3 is TGTGGGGGGGGCGCTTTGGACACTGAAGCTTTCTTT. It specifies CGGGALDTEAFF.

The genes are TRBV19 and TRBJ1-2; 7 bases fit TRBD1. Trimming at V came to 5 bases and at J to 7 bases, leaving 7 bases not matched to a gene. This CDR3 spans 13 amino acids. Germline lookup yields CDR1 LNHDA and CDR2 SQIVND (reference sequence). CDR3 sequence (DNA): TGTGCCAGTAGTCCAGGACAGGCGGGTGGCTACACCTTC. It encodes CASSPGQAGGYTF.

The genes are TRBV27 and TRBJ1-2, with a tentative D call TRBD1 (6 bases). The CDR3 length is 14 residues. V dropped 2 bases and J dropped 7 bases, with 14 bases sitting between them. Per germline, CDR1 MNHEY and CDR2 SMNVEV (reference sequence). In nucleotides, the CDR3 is TGTGCCAGCAGTTTAGCGGCAGGGGTGGGTGGCTACACCTTC. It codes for CASSLAAGVGGYTF.

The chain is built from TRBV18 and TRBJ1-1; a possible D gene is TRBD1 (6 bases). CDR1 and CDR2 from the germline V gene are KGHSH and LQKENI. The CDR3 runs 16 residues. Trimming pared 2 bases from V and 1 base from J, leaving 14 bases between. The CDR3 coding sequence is TGTGCCAGCTCACCATATACAGGGTTGGGGAACACTGAAGCTTTCTTT. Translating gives CASSPYTGLGNTEAFF.

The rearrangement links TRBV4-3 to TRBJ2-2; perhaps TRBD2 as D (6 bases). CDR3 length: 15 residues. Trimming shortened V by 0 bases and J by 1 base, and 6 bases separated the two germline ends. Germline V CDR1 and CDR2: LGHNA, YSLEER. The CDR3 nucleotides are TGCGCCAGCAGCCAAGAGGGGGGGAACACCGGGGAGCTGTTTTTT. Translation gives CASSQEGGNTGELFF.

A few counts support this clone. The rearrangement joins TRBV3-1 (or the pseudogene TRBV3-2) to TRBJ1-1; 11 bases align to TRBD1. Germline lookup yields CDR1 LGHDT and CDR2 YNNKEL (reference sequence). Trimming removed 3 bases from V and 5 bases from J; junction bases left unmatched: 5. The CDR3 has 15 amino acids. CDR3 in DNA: TGTGCCAGCAGCCAGCCGGGACAGGGGGAGACTGAAGCTTTCTTT. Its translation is CASSQPGQGETEAFF.

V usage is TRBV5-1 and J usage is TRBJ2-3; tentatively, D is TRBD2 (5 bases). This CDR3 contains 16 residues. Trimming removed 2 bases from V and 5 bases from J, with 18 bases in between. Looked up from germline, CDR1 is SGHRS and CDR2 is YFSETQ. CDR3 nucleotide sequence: TGCGCCAGCAGCTTAGCCTCCTCGTCGGCGGGAGATACGCAGTATTTT. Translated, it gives CASSLASSSAGDTQYF.

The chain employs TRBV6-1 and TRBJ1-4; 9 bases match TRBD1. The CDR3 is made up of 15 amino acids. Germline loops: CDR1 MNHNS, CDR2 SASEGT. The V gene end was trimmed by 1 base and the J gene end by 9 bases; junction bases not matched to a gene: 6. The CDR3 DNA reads TGTGCCAGCAGTGAAGGGGACAGGGCATTACAAAAACTGTTTTTT. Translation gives CASSEGDRALQKLFF.

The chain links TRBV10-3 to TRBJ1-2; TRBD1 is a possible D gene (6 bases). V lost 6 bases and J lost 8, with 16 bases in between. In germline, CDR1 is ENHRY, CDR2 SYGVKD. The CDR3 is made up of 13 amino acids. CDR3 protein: CAIRSRDTEGYTF. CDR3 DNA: TGTGCCATCAGGTCCCGGGACACAGAGGGCTACACCTTC.

The CDR3 DNA sequence: TGTGCCAGCAGCTTACCCCTCTCTGGTTCAGCGGGGAGTTACAATGAGCAGTTCTTC. Amino acid sequence: CASSLPLSGSAGSYNEQFF. The chain recombines TRBV7-2 with TRBJ2-1; 7 positions match TRBD2. V shed 2 bases and J 4 bases; nucleotides not matched to a gene: 17. This CDR3 is built from 19 residues. Germline CDR1 SGHTA, CDR2 FQGNSA.

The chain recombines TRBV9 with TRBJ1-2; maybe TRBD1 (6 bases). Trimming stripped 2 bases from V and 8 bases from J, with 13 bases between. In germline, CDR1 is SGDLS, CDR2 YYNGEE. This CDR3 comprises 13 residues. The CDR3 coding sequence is TGTGCCAGCAGCGTGCTGGGGGCTGGGGGCTACACCTTC. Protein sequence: CASSVLGAGGYTF.

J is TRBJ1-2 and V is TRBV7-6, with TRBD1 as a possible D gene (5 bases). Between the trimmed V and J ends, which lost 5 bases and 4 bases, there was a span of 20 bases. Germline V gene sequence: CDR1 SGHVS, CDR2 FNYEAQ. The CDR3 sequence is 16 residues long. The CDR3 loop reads CASSPQPGEVGYGYTF. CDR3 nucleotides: TGTGCCAGCAGCCCCCAGCCGGGGGAAGTCGGCTATGGCTACACCTTC.

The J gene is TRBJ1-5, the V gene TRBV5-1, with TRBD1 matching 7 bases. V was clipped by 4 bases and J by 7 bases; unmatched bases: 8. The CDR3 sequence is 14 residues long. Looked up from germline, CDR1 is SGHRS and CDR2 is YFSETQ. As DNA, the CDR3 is TGCGCCAGCAGCGAGGGACAGCAAGGACAGCCCCAGCATTTT. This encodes CASSEGQQGQPQHF.

CDR3 sequence: CSGGQTGELFF. CDR3 sequence (DNA): TGCAGCGGGGGTCAGACCGGGGAGCTGTTTTTT. The chain has TRBV29-1 and TRBJ2-2; D unresolved. V lost 7 bases, J lost 5 bases, and 8 bases lay in between. This CDR3 spans 11 amino acids. The germline V gene encodes CDR1 SQVTM and CDR2 ANQGSEA.